What follows are 27 T cell receptor beta chains derived from one specimen sequenced in a study of identical twins. TCRdb itself ran the 5' RACE reads through MiXCR, one entry per CDR3 protein. The table records 420,000 or so distinct CDR3 sequences, around 18% of them present only once. The sample comprised naive T cells sorted from blood. The source of these receptors is a middle-aged man in good health.

Only a few counts were recorded for this clonotype. The rearrangement links TRBV20-1 to TRBJ1-5; D may be TRBD1 (6 bases). In germline, CDR1 is DFQATT, CDR2 SNEGSKA (reference sequence). V lost 2 bases and J lost 7, with 21 bases in between. The CDR3 totals 16 residues. DNA for the CDR3: TGCAGTGCTAGACACATCACAGGGTCCCTAAAACAGCCCCAGCATTTT. The encoded protein is CSARHITGSLKQPQHF.

This clonotype has a count of ten or more. The genes are TRBV29-1 and TRBJ2-3, with 7 nucleotides matching TRBD2. Per germline, CDR1 SQVTM and CDR2 ANQGSEA. The CDR3 is made up of 12 amino acids. V shed 7 bases and J 2 bases; nucleotides not matched to a gene: 3. This chain's CDR3 is CSGGTITDTQYF. The DNA for the CDR3 is TGCAGCGGGGGGACTATCACAGATACGCAGTATTTT.

The V gene is TRBV10-3, the J gene TRBJ2-7; D is ambiguous. CDR3 length: 11 residues. V lost 0 bases and J lost 7, with 4 bases in between. Germline V gene lookup returns CDR1 ENHRY and CDR2 SYGVKD. CDR3 nucleotides: TGTGCCATCAGTGAGTCCTCTGAGCAGTACTTC. Protein product: CAISESSEQYF.

The CDR3: CSASEGRNNSPLHF. DNA for the CDR3: TGCAGCGCCTCAGAGGGACGGAATAATTCACCCCTCCACTTT. This sequence joins TRBV29-1 and TRBJ1-6; D perhaps matches TRBD1 (5 bases). The CDR3 consists of 14 residues. The germline CDR1 and CDR2 sequences are SQVTM and ANQGSEA. V was trimmed by 7 bases and J by 5 bases, leaving 15 bases between them.

This clonotype showed up just a few times. V gene TRBV4-3 combines with J gene TRBJ2-3; 8 bases map to TRBD1. Unmatched junction bases numbered 11, after V lost 0 bases and J lost 6 bases. The germline V gene has CDR1 LGHNA and CDR2 YSLEER. The CDR3 is 17 amino acids. As DNA, the CDR3 is TGCGCCAGCAGCCAAGATGCCCCGGACAGGGCAGGCGATACGCAGTATTTT. This sequence encodes CASSQDAPDRAGDTQYF.

Many counts were recorded for this clonotype. CDR3 nucleotides: TGCGCCAGCAGCAGGGCTAGGACTAGCGGGGGGACCTACGAGCAGTACTTC. Translating gives CASSRARTSGGTYEQYF. The chain couples TRBV5-1 to TRBJ2-7; the match to TRBD2 covers 14 bases. The V gene's germline CDR1 is SGHRS and CDR2 YFSETQ. The CDR3 sequence is 17 residues long. J was trimmed by 2 bases and V by 4 bases; bases with no gene match: 8.

The V call is TRBV5-5, the J call TRBJ2-1; D is possibly TRBD1 (5 bases). V was trimmed by 2 bases and J by 8 bases, leaving 11 bases between them. The CDR3 loop spans 13 amino acids. Germline V gene sequence: CDR1 SGHKS, CDR2 YYEKEE (reference sequence). The CDR3 DNA reads TGTGCCAGCAGCTTACCCCAGGGTTATGAGCAGTTCTTC. Translating gives CASSLPQGYEQFF.

The CDR3 loop reads CASSPFRTDTQYF. The CDR3 bases are TGTGCCAGCAGCCCCTTTCGCACAGATACGCAGTATTTT. This chain links TRBV9 with TRBJ2-3; D is ambiguous. CDR1 and CDR2 from the germline V gene are SGDLS and YYNGEE. Trimming left V 4 bases short and J 1 base short, with 7 bases between. The CDR3 covers 13 residues.

The rearrangement joins TRBV4-3 to TRBJ2-1; 7 bases agree with TRBD1. The CDR3 has 15 residues. Germline CDR1 reads LGHNA; CDR2 reads YSLEER. V lost 2 bases to trimming and J lost 4 bases; unmatched junction nucleotides: 5. CDR3: CASSQYQGEYNEQFF. In DNA, the CDR3 is TGCGCCAGCAGCCAATATCAGGGGGAATACAATGAGCAGTTCTTC.

Ten or more counts support this clonotype. The chain couples TRBV20-1 to TRBJ2-3; D uncertain. The V end was cut by 6 bases, the J end by 4 bases, with 32 bases between. The CDR3 totals 19 residues. CDR1 is DFQATT, CDR2 SNEGSKA, per germline (reference sequence). CDR3 sequence (DNA): TGCAGTGCCACCCTGGGGTTAGGTGTTAGCCCCGGCGGCCCAGATACGCAGTATTTT. Translating gives CSATLGLGVSPGGPDTQYF.

This clonotype was seen at least ten times. The CDR3 coding sequence is TGCAGTGCTCCCGGGTCATCAGATACGCAGTATTTT. It specifies CSAPGSSDTQYF. The chain combines TRBV20-1 with TRBJ2-3, with unresolved D. Germline CDR1 and CDR2: DFQATT and SNEGSKA (reference sequence). V was trimmed by 5 bases and J by 4 bases, leaving 10 bases between them. The CDR3 is 12 amino acids.

V is TRBV9 and J is TRBJ2-7, with TRBD1 as a possible D gene (6 bases). This CDR3 spans 14 amino acids. Germline V gene sequence: CDR1 SGDLS, CDR2 YYNGEE. The V end lost 3 bases, the J end lost 4 bases, and 14 bases lay between the germline ends. The CDR3 region is CASSEGAGTYEQYF. The CDR3 nucleotides read TGTGCCAGCAGCGAGGGCGCCGGGACATACGAGCAGTACTTC.

This clonotype was seen repeatedly, ten times or more. This chain joins TRBV7-9 and TRBJ1-2; D call uncertain. The CDR3 sequence is 14 residues long. Germline V gene sequence: CDR1 SEHNR, CDR2 FQNEAQ (reference sequence). With 5 bases removed from V and 4 bases from J, the gap between germline ends came to 14 bases. CDR3 nucleotides: TGTGCCAGCAGCGCTACTGGGCCTAGCTATGGCTACACCTTC. Translation: CASSATGPSYGYTF.

This clonotype has just a few counts. V usage is TRBV6-1 and J usage is TRBJ1-4; D perhaps matches TRBD1 (6 bases). The V end lost 6 bases, the J end lost 8 bases, and 13 bases lay between the germline ends. Germline V gene sequence: CDR1 MNHNS, CDR2 SASEGT. The CDR3 is 13 residues long. CDR3 sequence (DNA): TGTGCCAGCAGGAGGACAGCGGGGGAAAAACTGTTTTTT. Translating gives CASRRTAGEKLFF.

This clonotype occurred many times. This chain joins TRBV10-2 and TRBJ1-2; D possibly corresponds to TRBD1 (6 bases). Trimming removed 6 bases from V and 4 bases from J, with 12 bases in between. This CDR3 is built from 13 residues. Germline CDR1 reads WSHSY; CDR2 reads SAAADI. As DNA, the CDR3 is TGCGCCAGCAGCCCGGACAGCCTCTATGGCTACACCTTC. This codes for CASSPDSLYGYTF.

The sample holds a few counts of this clonotype. This sequence joins TRBV12-3 or TRBV12-4 and TRBJ1-1; the D is unclear. V lost 5 bases and J 4 bases, leaving 23 bases between the germline ends. The CDR3 runs to 17 residues. The CDR3 here is CASSPAYMSAYSTEAFF. The CDR3 DNA reads as TGTGCCAGCAGTCCCGCTTATATGTCAGCCTACTCCACTGAAGCTTTCTTT.

This clonotype showed up just a few times. The chain uses TRBV7-2 and TRBJ2-1; D gene ambiguous. CDR3 length: 15 residues. V lost 3 bases to trimming and J lost 3 bases, with 12 bases between them. Germline CDR1 is SGHTA and CDR2 is FQGNSA. The CDR3 DNA follows: TGTGCCAGCAGCTTTAGGCAAAGCTACTACAATGAGCAGTTCTTC. It yields the protein CASSFRQSYYNEQFF.

This clonotype was detected a few times. The chain uses TRBV4-1 and TRBJ1-5; 7 positions match TRBD1. This CDR3 region has 14 residues. Germline CDR1 is MGHRA and CDR2 is YSYEKL. V trimming: 4 bases; J trimming: 3 bases; junction bases outside the gene matches: 3. As DNA, the CDR3 is TGCGCCAGCAGCCGGGACAGTCTCAATCAGCCCCAGCATTTT. Translated, it gives CASSRDSLNQPQHF.

The chain is built from TRBV10-3 and TRBJ2-2; either TRBD1 or TRBD2 may supply D (5 bases each). CDR3 length: 15 amino acids. The V and J ends lost 4 bases and 3 bases respectively, with 12 bases between them. Germline CDR1 and CDR2: ENHRY and SYGVKD. The CDR3 DNA reads TGTGCCATCAGTGGGGCAGGGAGCGACACCGGGGAGCTGTTTTTT. Amino acid sequence: CAISGAGSDTGELFF.

This chain joins TRBV29-1 and TRBJ2-7, with unresolved D. Germline values: CDR1 SQVTM, CDR2 ANQGSEA. V lost 4 bases, J lost 4 bases, and 8 bases lay in between. The CDR3 length is 11 residues. The CDR3 DNA is TGCAGCGTTGTCAACTTATACGAGCAGTACTTC. This encodes CSVVNLYEQYF.

This clonotype has ten or more counts. CDR3 sequence reads: CASSQSSRDTEAFF. The DNA of the CDR3 is TGCGCCAGCAGCCAGTCCAGCAGGGACACTGAAGCTTTCTTT. This chain links TRBV5-1 with TRBJ1-1, with D possibly TRBD1 on 5 matching bases. The V end was cut by 4 bases, the J end by 3 bases, with 13 bases between. Per the germline V gene, CDR1 is SGHRS and CDR2 is YFSETQ. CDR3 size: 14 residues. The full variable domain, with the rest looked up from reference TRBV5-1 and TRBJ1-1, is KAGVTQTPRYLIKTRGQQVTLSCSPISGHRSVSWYQQTPGQGLQFLFEYFSETQRNKGNFPGRFSGRQFSNSRSEMNVSTLELGDSALYLCASSQSSRDTEAFFGQGTRLTVV.

This clonotype was found many times. The chain couples TRBV20-1 to TRBJ2-4; 8 bases agree with TRBD1. Germline V CDR1 and CDR2: DFQATT, SNEGSKA (reference sequence). The CDR3 contains 19 residues. With V trimmed by 3 bases and J by 6 bases, 22 bases remained unmatched. CDR3 bases: TGCAGTGCTAGCTTAAGGATTCGGGACAGGCCCCCGCTGGGAAACATTCAGTACTTC. Translated: CSASLRIRDRPPLGNIQYF.

This clonotype was found many times. The chain has TRBV11-2 and TRBJ2-2; 11 bases agree with TRBD1. Trimming at V came to 3 bases and at J to 6 bases, leaving 6 bases not matched to a gene. Germline CDR1 is SGHAT and CDR2 is FQNNGV. The CDR3 is 16 residues long. The CDR3 DNA is TGTGCCAGCAGCTTGGAGGGACAGGGGGTTCCCGGGGAGCTGTTTTTT. As protein: CASSLEGQGVPGELFF.

This clonotype showed up just a few times. The rearrangement links TRBV10-3 to TRBJ2-5, with 9 bases lining up with TRBD1. V shed 7 bases and J 4 bases; nucleotides not matched to a gene: 7. The CDR3 covers 14 residues. Germline values: CDR1 ENHRY, CDR2 SYGVKD. Here the CDR3 DNA reads TGTGCCATCAAAACAGGGGGCTTCTTAGAGACCCAGTACTTC. Protein sequence: CAIKTGGFLETQYF.

This clonotype has at least ten counts. The chain uses TRBV18 and TRBJ2-7, with D perhaps matching TRBD1 (5 bases). From germline, CDR1 is KGHSH and CDR2 LQKENI. The CDR3 is 14 residues long. Trimming cost V 2 bases and J 0 bases, with 8 bases left between them. The CDR3 loop is CASSPGHHSYEQYF. CDR3 coding DNA: TGTGCCAGCTCACCAGGACACCACTCCTACGAGCAGTACTTC.

This clonotype was counted only a few times. The chain links TRBV6-5 to TRBJ2-5; D gene ambiguous. Deletions cut 7 bases from V and 3 bases from J, with 15 bases between. This CDR3 is built from 14 residues. Germline-derived CDR1 and CDR2 are MNHEY and SVGAGI. CDR3 nucleotides: TGTGCCAGCACGTTGTTTGTGGGCAAAGAGACCCAGTACTTC. The encoded protein is CASTLFVGKETQYF.

This clonotype occurred many times. CDR3 loop: CASSITGSKNIQYF. The CDR3 bases are TGTGCCAGCAGCATCACAGGGTCCAAAAACATTCAGTACTTC. The chain combines TRBV4-2 with TRBJ2-4; TRBD1 might be the D (6 bases). CDR3 length: 14 amino acids. The ends were cut back, 5 bases at V and 2 bases at J, with 10 bases in the middle. The V gene's germline CDR1 is LGHNA and CDR2 YNFKEQ.